This TCR beta chain appears in the sequencing data of a study of blood T cell repertoires in COVID-19. Looking at the study overall: Spain, Italy and the United States supplied samples that represented acute and convalescent COVID-19. Sample material is recorded as cDNA or gDNA derived from T cells, B-cell-depleted T cells, or PBMCs.

CDR1 is SNHLY and CDR2 is FYNNEI in the germline V gene. V gave up 2 bases and J gave up 8 bases; unmatched junction bases: 10. CDR3 length equals 15 residues. Authors' analysis steps: Estimation of nucleated cell counts relied on the amplification of reference gene primers. The method was immunoSEQ multiplex PCR; TCRdb's version includes in-frame clones alone and lacks a portion of them. Clone size and the V and J calls come from that table; the DNA yielded D and trimming. Here the sample spans about 94,000 clones, 75% to 85% being singletons. The sequencing sample was made of peripheral blood. The gene calls are TRBV2 and TRBJ2-5; 8 nucleotides match TRBD2. This sequence was found in a human donor in a cohort sampled during active COVID-19. The CDR3 here is CASSETPGGPRTQYF. CDR3 in DNA: TGTGCCAGCAGTGAAACCCCGGGAGGGCCTAGAACCCAGTACTTC.